What follows are 8 T cell receptor beta chains derived from one specimen sequenced in a study of blood T cell repertoires in COVID-19. The assay was immunoSEQ multiplex PCR, and TCRdb's table has in-frame clones only and misses some. The data show 220,000 or so clones, 84% seen once. Source material: peripheral blood. The receptors were sampled from a woman aged 25 to 39 who had recovered from COVID-19.

The gene calls are TRBV7-2 and TRBJ1-2; D is uncertain. This CDR3 is built from 15 residues. Trimming pared 5 bases from V and 3 bases from J, leaving 16 bases between. Germline CDR1 and CDR2: SGHTA and FQGNSA. Written as DNA, the CDR3 is TGTGCCAGCAGCCCCAGGAGGCAGGCGGACTATGGCTACACCTTC. This gives the protein CASSPRRQADYGYTF.

This chain uses TRBV5-1 with TRBJ2-2, with D unclear. V shed 4 bases and J shed 3 bases, with 4 bases lying between them. Germline assignment: CDR1 SGHRS and CDR2 YFSETQ. The CDR3 sequence is 12 residues long. CDR3 coding DNA: TGCGCCAGCAGCGTAGACACCGGGGAGCTGTTTTTT. It codes for CASSVDTGELFF.

The chain carries TRBV9 and TRBJ2-2; possibly TRBD2 for D (5 bases). Trimming took off 1 base at V and 3 bases at J, with 19 bases between the two ends. This CDR3 spans 18 amino acids. Germline CDR1 and CDR2: SGDLS and YYNGEE. The CDR3 loop reads CASSVPRVRARDTGELFF. The CDR3 DNA reads as TGTGCCAGCAGCGTACCTCGCGTGAGGGCAAGGGACACCGGGGAGCTGTTTTTT.

The V call is TRBV24-1, the J call TRBJ2-3, with 9 bases lining up with TRBD2. This CDR3 comprises 15 residues. Trimming at V came to 7 bases and at J to 5 bases, leaving 9 bases not matched to a gene. Per germline, CDR1 KGHDR and CDR2 SFDVKD. CDR3 coding DNA: TGTGCCACCAGCGGACGCGGGAGGGAGGTAGATACGCAGTATTTT. This encodes CATSGRGREVDTQYF.

The chain uses TRBV3-1 (or the pseudogene TRBV3-2) and TRBJ2-2, with D perhaps TRBD2 (7 bases). CDR1 is LGHDT and CDR2 is YNNKEL in the germline V gene (reference sequence). The CDR3 is 19 residues long. Trimming shortened V by 0 bases and J by 2 bases, and 19 bases separated the two germline ends. CDR3 protein: CASSQDGIGGGPNTGELFF. The CDR3 DNA reads TGTGCCAGCAGCCAAGATGGGATAGGGGGAGGGCCAAACACCGGGGAGCTGTTTTTT.

The chain carries TRBV19 and TRBJ1-5, with 7 bases that match TRBD1. With 2 bases clipped from V and 5 bases from J, the junction kept 6 bases outside the gene matches. The CDR3 totals 15 residues. CDR1 is LNHDA, CDR2 SQIVND, per germline (reference sequence). For the CDR3, the DNA is TGTGCCAGTAGTATATTTTCCCAGGGGGATCAGCCCCAGCATTTT. Its protein product is CASSIFSQGDQPQHF.

DNA of the CDR3: TGTGCCAGCAGCCCCAATCGGGTGGGACTAACCAACACTGAAGCTTTCTTT. Translation: CASSPNRVGLTNTEAFF. The chain recombines TRBV9 with TRBJ1-1; weak D call: TRBD1 (5 bases). This CDR3 region has 17 residues. Trimming stripped 4 bases from V and 2 bases from J, with 21 bases between. The germline gives CDR1 SGDLS, CDR2 YYNGEE.

This rearrangement joins TRBV20-1 to TRBJ1-1; D not resolved. The CDR3 spans 11 residues. The germline V gene encodes CDR1 DFQATT and CDR2 SNEGSKA (reference sequence). Trimming stripped 6 bases from V and 7 bases from J, with 12 bases between. The CDR3 sequence: CSARYGYEAFF. DNA for the CDR3: TGCAGTGCAAGGTACGGGTATGAAGCTTTCTTT.